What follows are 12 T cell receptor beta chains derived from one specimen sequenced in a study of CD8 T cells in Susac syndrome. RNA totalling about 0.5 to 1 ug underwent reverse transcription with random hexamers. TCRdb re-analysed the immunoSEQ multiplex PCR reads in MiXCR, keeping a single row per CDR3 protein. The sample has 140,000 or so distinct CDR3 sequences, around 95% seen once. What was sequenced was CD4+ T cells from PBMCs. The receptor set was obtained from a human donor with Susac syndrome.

The CDR3 nucleotides are TGCAGCGTTGTTACCGGGACGACAGATACGCAGTATTTT. Amino acid sequence: CSVVTGTTDTQYF. This chain joins TRBV29-1 and TRBJ2-3; the D gene could be TRBD1 or TRBD2 (5 bases each). This CDR3 comprises 13 residues. The V end lost 4 bases, the J end lost 3 bases, and 11 bases lay between the germline ends. Germline V lookup: CDR1 SQVTM, CDR2 ANQGSEA.

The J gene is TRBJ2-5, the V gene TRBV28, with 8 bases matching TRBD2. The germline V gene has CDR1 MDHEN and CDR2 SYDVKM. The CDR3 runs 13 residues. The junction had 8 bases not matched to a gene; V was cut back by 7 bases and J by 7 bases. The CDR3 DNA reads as TGTGCCAGCACAAAAGCGGGAGTGTGGACCCAGTACTTC. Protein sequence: CASTKAGVWTQYF. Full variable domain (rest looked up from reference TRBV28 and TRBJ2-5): DVKVTQSSRYLVKRTGEKVFLECVQDMDHENMFWYRQDPGLGLRLIYFSYDVKMKEKGDIPEGYSVSREKKERFSLILESASTNQTSMYLCASTKAGVWTQYFGPGTRLLVL.

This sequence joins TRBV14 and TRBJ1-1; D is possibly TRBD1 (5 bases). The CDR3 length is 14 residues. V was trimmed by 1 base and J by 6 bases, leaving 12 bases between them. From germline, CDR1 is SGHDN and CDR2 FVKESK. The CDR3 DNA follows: TGTGCCAGCAGCCAAGTTTATGTGGGGGCTGAAGCTTTCTTT. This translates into CASSQVYVGAEAFF.

The CDR3 protein is CATSARDTQYF. Written as DNA, the CDR3 is TGTGCCACCAGTGCGAGAGATACGCAGTATTTT. The chain couples TRBV24-1 to TRBJ2-3, with D unresolved. V lost 5 bases and J 5 bases, leaving 4 bases between the germline ends. Germline-derived CDR1 and CDR2 are KGHDR and SFDVKD. The CDR3 covers 11 residues.

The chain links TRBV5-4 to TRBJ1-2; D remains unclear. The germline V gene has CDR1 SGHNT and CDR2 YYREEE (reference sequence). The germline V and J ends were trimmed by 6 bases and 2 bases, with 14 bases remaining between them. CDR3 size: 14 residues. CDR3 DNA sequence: TGTGCCAGCAACTACGGAACGGAGAACTATGGCTACACCTTC. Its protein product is CASNYGTENYGYTF.

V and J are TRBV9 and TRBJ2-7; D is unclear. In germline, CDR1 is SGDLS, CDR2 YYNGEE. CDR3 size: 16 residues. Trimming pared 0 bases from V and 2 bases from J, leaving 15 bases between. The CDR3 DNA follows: TGTGCCAGCAGCGTAGGAGCGACATCGGACGCCTACGAGCAGTACTTC. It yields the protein CASSVGATSDAYEQYF.

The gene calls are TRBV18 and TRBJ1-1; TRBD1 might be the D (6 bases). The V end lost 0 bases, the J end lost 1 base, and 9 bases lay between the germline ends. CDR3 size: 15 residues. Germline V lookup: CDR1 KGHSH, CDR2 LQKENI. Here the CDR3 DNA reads TGTGCCAGCTCACCACCCGGGACACCGAACACTGAAGCTTTCTTT. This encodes CASSPPGTPNTEAFF.

CDR3 sequence reads: CATHGKGWPVLHELAQYF. The CDR3 nucleotides are TGTGCCACCCATGGTAAGGGGTGGCCAGTCCTACATGAACTGGCGCAGTACTTC. The chain combines TRBV24-1 with TRBJ2-7, with a possible D match to TRBD1 (5 bases). V lost 9 bases to trimming and J lost 9 bases, with 35 bases between them. CDR1 is KGHDR, CDR2 SFDVKD, per germline. CDR3 length: 18 residues.

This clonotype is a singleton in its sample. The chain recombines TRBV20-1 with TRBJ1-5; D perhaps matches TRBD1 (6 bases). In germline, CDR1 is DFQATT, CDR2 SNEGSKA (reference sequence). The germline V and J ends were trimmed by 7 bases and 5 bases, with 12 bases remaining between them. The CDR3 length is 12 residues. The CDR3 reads CSVVAGDQPQHF. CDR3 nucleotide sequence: TGCAGTGTTGTGGCAGGGGATCAGCCCCAGCATTTT.

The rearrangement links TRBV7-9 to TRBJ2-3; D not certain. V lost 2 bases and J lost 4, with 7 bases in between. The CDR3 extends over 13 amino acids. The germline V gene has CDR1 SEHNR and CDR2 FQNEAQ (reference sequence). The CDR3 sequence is CASSLWGSDTQYF. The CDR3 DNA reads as TGTGCCAGCAGCTTATGGGGTTCAGATACGCAGTATTTT.

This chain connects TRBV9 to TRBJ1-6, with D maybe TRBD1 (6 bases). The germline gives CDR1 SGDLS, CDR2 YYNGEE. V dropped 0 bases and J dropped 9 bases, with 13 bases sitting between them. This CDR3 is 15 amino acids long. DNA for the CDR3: TGTGCCAGCAGCGTAGGGCCCGGGGGGCTTTCACCCCTCCACTTT. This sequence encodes CASSVGPGGLSPLHF.

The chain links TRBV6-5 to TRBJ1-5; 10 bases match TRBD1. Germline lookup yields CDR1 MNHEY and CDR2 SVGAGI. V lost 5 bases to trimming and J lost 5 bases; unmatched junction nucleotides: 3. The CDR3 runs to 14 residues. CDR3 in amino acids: CASSPGTGDQPQHF. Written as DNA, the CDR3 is TGTGCCAGCAGTCCCGGGACAGGGGATCAGCCCCAGCATTTT.